This T cell receptor (beta chain) was found in a study of blood T cells in healthy people across ages (dated by TCRdb to between 2014 and 2017). For context, the study as a whole: In model experiments, roughly one uniquely barcoded TCR beta cDNA molecule per two T cells was captured by template switching. Four age groups were formed from the donors: young (average about 17 years), middle-aged (approximately 41), aged (about 62) and long-lived (less than 85). To track age-related changes in TCR beta repertoire diversity, the study relied on deep sequencing normalized with unique cDNA molecular identifiers. To avoid experimental bias, donors of different ages were spread randomly across the sequencing lanes. The study analyzed two additional independent replicas of 1 million unique cDNA reads from the same blood draw for two donors, one aged 18 to 29 and one aged 80 or older.

Donors were 39 systemically healthy Caucasian individuals from Russia aged roughly 6 to 90 years. Each donor gave 8 to 10 milliliters of peripheral blood, collected into EDTA-treated Vacutainer tubes. Ficoll-Paque density-gradient centrifugation was used to isolate PBMCs, with at least 6 million per sample. Trizol reagent was used to extract total RNA from PBMCs, with at least 6 micrograms per sample. For every donor, flow cytometry on a PBMC aliquot measured the percentage of naive CD45RAhigh/CD27high T cells. Broader findings and caveats from the paper: Because the CMV infection status of the donors was unknown, age-related changes in expanded clonotypes may potentially have been confounded. The percentage of naive T cells measured by flow cytometry correlated strongly with observed TCR beta diversity. The long-lived group showed more naive CD4+ T cells, fewer expanded clones and increased TCR diversity than the aged group, suggesting age selection. Estimates of total diversity from one million sequenced T cells were regarded as lower bounds and underestimates. Bulk unsorted PBMC profiling prevented conclusive comparison of naive and antigen-experienced compartments. As age increased, observed TCR beta diversity per million T cells dropped in a roughly linear way, and a significant reduction was already evident by age 40.

In the case of this clonotype: Its antigen remains undetermined. No clone much larger than this one lies a single base away; base qualities are absent.

From the cysteine up to the phenylalanine, the CDR3 has a length of 13 residues. Just CDR3 DNA is preserved here, 39 bases in frame from base 1. Ends trimmed: V by 6 bases, J by 7 bases; bases unmatched to a gene: 6. Looking up the germline V gene yields CDR1 WSHSY and CDR2 SAAADI. The library was obtained by 5' RACE. Instrument used: Illumina HiSeq 2500. A second PCR of roughly 7 to 11 cycles was performed with a sample-barcoded 5' primer and a J-beta primer mix. Each TCR beta cDNA molecule received a unique molecular identifier from a template-switch 5' adaptor carrying 12 random nucleotides. At least 2.5 million CDR3-containing paired-end reads were obtained from each sample. All of the RNA was converted into first-strand cDNA using the Mint cDNA synthesis kit, with a TRBC-specific oligonucleotide serving as the primer. All cDNA was treated with uracil-DNA glycosylase and then went through a first 18-cycle PCR with the universal primers M1SS and BC2_uni_R. The paper's data handling went like this. For normalization, 1 million high-quality reads, each with a distinct molecular identifier, were randomly selected from each sample. Reads sharing molecular identifiers were discarded rather than binned into consensus sequences. CDR3 identification, clonotype clustering and error correction used MiTCR with a Q25 quality threshold and the strictest error-elimination algorithm. A nonparametric unseen species model with Euler transformation was used to estimate lower-bound total TCR beta diversity. The public reads were reanalyzed by TCRdb: fastp trimming at Q25, MiXCR alignment, in-frame beta chains only. Duplicate CDR3 protein sequences are folded into a single record with the most common DNA and genes. TCRdb, rather than the study authors, made the V and J calls. For this sample there are about 1.6 million distinct CDR3 sequences; almost 35% appear just once. The top ten clonotypes cover roughly 12% of the sample.

The receptor chain draws on TRBV10-2 and TRBJ2-7; 10 bases in the middle match TRBD2. The clonotype comes from a woman aged 30 to 39 in good health. Sequencing used blood. The CDR3 region: CASSAWTSGEQYF. The DNA sequence is TGCGCCAGCAGCGCCTGGACTAGCGGAGAGCAGTACTTC.